Below, 2 T cell receptor beta chains from the same sample are listed, as sequenced in a study of post-analysis software for immune sequencing data (dated by TCRdb to the mid-2010s). Results the study describes overall, beyond this receptor: Significantly higher frequencies in patients than in controls were found for several TRBV segments, including TRBV5-6, TRBV5-1 and TRBV20-1.

The library relied on PCR. Sequencing was performed on an Illumina HiSeq 2500. To reduce PCR and sequencing biases, unique molecular identifiers were built into the TCR beta cDNA libraries. Using fastp at Q25 and MiXCR, TCRdb reprocessed the public reads and kept productive beta chains. Rows merge per CDR3 protein into single entries with the most common DNA and genes. The sample table shows fewer than 850,000 distinct CDR3 sequences, and roughly 27% are seen once. Around 0.6% of the sample comes from the top ten. These receptors have no identified antigens. The source material was blood. Receptors were obtained from a girl between 10 and 17 years old with multiple sclerosis.

The rearrangement joins TRBV9 to TRBJ2-7, with TRBD2 as a possible D gene (5 bases). The CDR3 sequence is 14 residues long. V lost 4 bases and J lost 2, with 13 bases in between. Germline lookup yields CDR1 SGDLS and CDR2 YYNGEE. Here the CDR3 DNA reads TGTGCCAGCAGCTTAGCAGCGGAAGCCTACGAGCAGTACTTC. Its translation is CASSLAAEAYEQYF.

Remarks on this clonotype: The junction differs from germline at one of its ends, possibly a read error. The V call is TRBV10-3, the J call TRBJ1-2; D might be TRBD1 (6 bases). The CDR3 covers 17 residues. Germline V gene lookup returns CDR1 ENHRY and CDR2 SYGVKD. DNA of the CDR3: TGTGCCATCGGTGAGTCCTACAGGGTGGAGACCAACTATGGCTACACCTTC. Translating gives CAIGESYRVETNYGYTF.